This is a list of T cell receptor beta chains from one sample in a study of blood T cell repertoires in COVID-19. Using immunoSEQ multiplex PCR, the repertoire was profiled, and TCRdb retains in-frame clones only, with some absent. The profile shows approximately 460,000 clones, 89% of them singletons. Sequencing input: peripheral blood. All receptors come from a young man with COVID-19, enrolled during active disease. Each CDR3 is given with its conserved first and last residue. A D gene is named only where the DNA matches it firmly. Some rows mark clone size as missing; the rest say once, few, many or name a class of expanded clone.

clone_size: .
d_call: TRBD1
v_call: TRBV18
j_call: TRBJ2-2
cdr3_aa: CASSRRTGDTGELFF
cdr3_nt: TGTGCCAGCTCACGCCGGACAGGAGACACCGGGGAGCTGTTTTTT

clone_size: .
d_call: TRBD2
v_call: TRBV7-9
j_call: TRBJ2-7
cdr3_aa: CASSRGGTSGGRSYEQYF
cdr3_nt: TGTGCCAGCAGCAGAGGGGGGACTAGCGGGGGCCGGTCCTACGAGCAGTACTTC

clone_size: .
d_call: TRBD2
v_call: TRBV19
j_call: TRBJ2-3
cdr3_aa: CASSQLAGGLGDTQYF
cdr3_nt: TGTGCCAGTAGTCAACTAGCGGGAGGACTGGGGGATACGCAGTATTTT

clone_size: few
d_call: TRBD1
v_call: TRBV6-5
j_call: TRBJ2-7
cdr3_aa: CASSWDRGYEQYF
cdr3_nt: TGTGCCAGCAGTTGGGACAGGGGTTACGAGCAGTACTTC

clone_size: .
d_call: .
v_call: TRBV6-4
j_call: TRBJ1-5
cdr3_aa: CASSVGRDQPQHF
cdr3_nt: TGTGCCAGCAGTGTTGGCAGGGATCAGCCCCAGCATTTT

clone_size: .
d_call: .
v_call: TRBV7-9
j_call: TRBJ2-2
cdr3_aa: CASPQTGELFF
cdr3_nt: TGTGCCAGCCCCCAGACCGGGGAGCTGTTTTTT

clone_size: once
d_call: TRBD2
v_call: TRBV4-2
j_call: TRBJ2-2
cdr3_aa: CASSQGLAVNTGELFF
cdr3_nt: TGTGCCAGCAGCCAAGGACTAGCGGTGAACACCGGGGAGCTGTTTTTT

clone_size: .
d_call: TRBD1
v_call: TRBV27
j_call: TRBJ1-4
cdr3_aa: CASSLSRQGGNEKLFF
cdr3_nt: TGTGCCAGCAGTTTATCCCGACAGGGAGGAAATGAAAAACTGTTTTTT

clone_size: few
d_call: .
v_call: TRBV2
j_call: TRBJ2-3
cdr3_aa: CASSGLALADTQYF
cdr3_nt: TGTGCCAGCAGTGGCCTAGCTCTCGCAGATACGCAGTATTTT

clone_size: .
d_call: .
v_call: TRBV30
j_call: TRBJ2-7
cdr3_aa: CAWGQESSYEQYF
cdr3_nt: TGTGCCTGGGGCCAAGAGAGCTCCTACGAGCAGTACTTC

clone_size: few
d_call: .
v_call: TRBV30
j_call: TRBJ2-3
cdr3_aa: CAWRGVTSTDTQYF
cdr3_nt: TGTGCCTGGAGGGGAGTCACTAGCACAGATACGCAGTATTTT

clone_size: .
d_call: .
v_call: TRBV18
j_call: TRBJ2-5
cdr3_aa: CASSPYLQETQYF
cdr3_nt: TGTGCCAGCTCACCCTACTTACAAGAGACCCAGTACTTC

clone_size: .
d_call: .
v_call: TRBV6-5
j_call: TRBJ1-2
cdr3_aa: CASSYSGGRYGYTF
cdr3_nt: TGTGCCAGCAGTTACTCGGGGGGACGGTACGGCTACACCTTC

clone_size: .
d_call: .
v_call: TRBV5-5
j_call: TRBJ1-5
cdr3_aa: CASSLAFDRNHNQPQHF
cdr3_nt: TGTGCCAGCAGCTTGGCCTTCGACAGGAATCACAATCAGCCCCAGCATTTT

clone_size: .
d_call: .
v_call: TRBV5-1
j_call: TRBJ1-1
cdr3_aa: CASSLRRGDQAFF
cdr3_nt: TGCGCCAGCAGCCTAAGGAGGGGCGATCAAGCTTTCTTT

clone_size: .
d_call: .
v_call: TRBV9
j_call: TRBJ2-1
cdr3_aa: CASSVVGSSHEQFF
cdr3_nt: TGTGCCAGCAGCGTAGTAGGTAGTAGCCATGAGCAGTTCTTC

clone_size: .
d_call: TRBD2
v_call: TRBV27
j_call: TRBJ2-7
cdr3_aa: CASSFRGGMFYEQYF
cdr3_nt: TGTGCCAGCAGTTTTCGGGGGGGTATGTTCTACGAGCAGTACTTC

clone_size: .
d_call: .
v_call: TRBV29-1
j_call: TRBJ1-1
cdr3_aa: CSVVDTGLSFF
cdr3_nt: TGCAGCGTTGTTGATACAGGGTTGTCTTTCTTT

clone_size: .
d_call: .
v_call: TRBV7-9
j_call: TRBJ2-3
cdr3_aa: CASSLDTLTDTQYF
cdr3_nt: TGTGCCAGCAGCTTAGATACATTAACAGATACGCAGTATTTT

clone_size: once
d_call: TRBD2
v_call: TRBV2
j_call: TRBJ2-2
cdr3_aa: CASSLRTSGGAGELFF
cdr3_nt: TGTGCCAGCAGTCTCAGGACTAGCGGGGGTGCCGGGGAGCTGTTTTTT

clone_size: .
d_call: .
v_call: TRBV6-1
j_call: TRBJ2-1
cdr3_aa: CASSEIKAGAHNEQFF
cdr3_nt: TGTGCCAGCAGTGAAATTAAAGCGGGCGCCCACAATGAGCAGTTCTTC

clone_size: .
d_call: .
v_call: TRBV10-3
j_call: TRBJ2-4
cdr3_aa: CAISESPEQLIQYF
cdr3_nt: TGTGCCATCAGTGAGTCCCCGGAGCAGTTGATTCAGTACTTC

clone_size: .
d_call: .
v_call: TRBV28
j_call: TRBJ2-2
cdr3_aa: CASSFLQGRAGELFF
cdr3_nt: TGTGCCAGCAGTTTCTTGCAGGGTAGGGCCGGGGAGCTGTTTTTT

clone_size: .
d_call: TRBD2
v_call: TRBV3-1/TRBV3-2
j_call: TRBJ2-1
cdr3_aa: CASSQDGGVDEQFF
cdr3_nt: TGTGCCAGCAGCCAAGACGGGGGGGTCGATGAGCAGTTCTTC

clone_size: once
d_call: .
v_call: TRBV7-9
j_call: TRBJ1-1
cdr3_aa: CASSGWDSMNTEAFF
cdr3_nt: TGTGCCAGCAGCGGCTGGGACTCCATGAACACTGAAGCTTTCTTT

clone_size: .
d_call: .
v_call: TRBV12-3/TRBV12-4
j_call: TRBJ2-1
cdr3_aa: CASSTGPEQFF
cdr3_nt: TGTGCCAGCAGCACCGGTCCAGAGCAGTTCTTC

clone_size: few
d_call: .
v_call: TRBV5-6
j_call: TRBJ1-4
cdr3_aa: CASSSYREGGFNEKLFF
cdr3_nt: TGTGCCAGCAGCTCCTACAGGGAGGGGGGCTTTAATGAAAAACTGTTTTTT

clone_size: .
d_call: TRBD1
v_call: TRBV6-5
j_call: TRBJ1-5
cdr3_aa: CASSYSGQGNQPQHF
cdr3_nt: TGTGCCAGCAGTTACTCGGGACAGGGGAATCAGCCCCAGCATTTT

clone_size: .
d_call: .
v_call: TRBV5-1
j_call: TRBJ1-1
cdr3_aa: CASSLIYRVTEAFF
cdr3_nt: TGCGCCAGCAGCTTGATCTATCGGGTCACTGAAGCTTTCTTT

clone_size: few
d_call: TRBD2
v_call: TRBV10-2
j_call: TRBJ2-1
cdr3_aa: CASGTSSSGEQFF
cdr3_nt: TGCGCCAGCGGGACTAGCAGTTCGGGTGAGCAGTTCTTC

clone_size: .
d_call: TRBD2
v_call: TRBV19
j_call: TRBJ2-1
cdr3_aa: CASSISWASGPYNEQFF
cdr3_nt: TGTGCCAGTAGTATTTCTTGGGCTAGCGGGCCTTACAATGAGCAGTTCTTC

clone_size: once
d_call: TRBD1
v_call: TRBV9
j_call: TRBJ2-7
cdr3_aa: CASSPREGTGGPEQYF
cdr3_nt: TGTGCCAGCAGCCCCCGTGAAGGGACAGGGGGCCCCGAGCAGTACTTC

clone_size: once
d_call: TRBD1
v_call: TRBV5-1
j_call: TRBJ2-3
cdr3_aa: CASSLTGTGVDTQYF
cdr3_nt: TGCGCCAGCAGCTTGACCGGGACAGGGGTAGATACGCAGTATTTT

clone_size: .
d_call: TRBD2
v_call: TRBV7-8
j_call: TRBJ2-7
cdr3_aa: CASSPSTTSASYEQYF
cdr3_nt: TGTGCCAGCAGCCCCTCTACTACTAGCGCTTCCTACGAGCAGTACTTC

clone_size: .
d_call: .
v_call: TRBV12-3/TRBV12-4
j_call: TRBJ1-6
cdr3_aa: CASRRTGASPLHF
cdr3_nt: TGTGCCAGCAGAAGAACGGGTGCTTCACCCCTCCACTTT

clone_size: .
d_call: TRBD2
v_call: TRBV5-1
j_call: TRBJ2-1
cdr3_aa: CASSWGLAAHNEQFF
cdr3_nt: TGCGCCAGCAGCTGGGGACTAGCGGCCCACAATGAGCAGTTCTTC

clone_size: few
d_call: TRBD1
v_call: TRBV5-1
j_call: TRBJ1-3
cdr3_aa: CASSSGQGGNTIYF
cdr3_nt: TGCGCCAGCAGCTCGGGACAGGGAGGAAACACCATATATTTT

clone_size: .
d_call: .
v_call: TRBV5-4
j_call: TRBJ1-2
cdr3_aa: CASSPTGHYGYTF
cdr3_nt: TGTGCCAGCAGCCCCACAGGGCACTATGGCTACACCTTC

clone_size: .
d_call: TRBD1
v_call: TRBV24-1
j_call: TRBJ2-3
cdr3_aa: CATSDFSGTGDSSPQYF
cdr3_nt: TGTGCCACCAGTGATTTTAGCGGGACAGGGGACTCGTCTCCGCAGTATTTT

clone_size: .
d_call: .
v_call: TRBV21-1
j_call: TRBJ2-1
cdr3_aa: CASRVSGEGGNEQFF
cdr3_nt: TGTGCCAGCAGAGTAAGCGGGGAGGGAGGGAATGAGCAGTTCTTC

clone_size: .
d_call: TRBD1
v_call: TRBV12-3/TRBV12-4
j_call: TRBJ1-1
cdr3_aa: CASTGTAQVGAFF
cdr3_nt: TGTGCCAGCACCGGGACAGCCCAAGTAGGGGCTTTCTTT

clone_size: .
d_call: TRBD2
v_call: TRBV11-2
j_call: TRBJ2-3
cdr3_aa: CASSLLSGASFTDTQYF
cdr3_nt: TGTGCCAGCAGCTTATTGAGCGGGGCTAGCTTCACAGATACGCAGTATTTT

clone_size: .
d_call: .
v_call: TRBV6-2/TRBV6-3
j_call: TRBJ1-1
cdr3_aa: CASSYKGGRTEAFF
cdr3_nt: TGTGCCAGCAGTTACAAAGGGGGACGGACTGAAGCTTTCTTT

clone_size: .
d_call: .
v_call: TRBV2
j_call: TRBJ1-1
cdr3_aa: CASTLSGTEAFF
cdr3_nt: TGTGCCAGCACTTTATCCGGGACAGAAGCTTTCTTT

clone_size: .
d_call: .
v_call: TRBV5-4
j_call: TRBJ1-5
cdr3_aa: CASSFGGAGQPQHF
cdr3_nt: TGTGCCAGCAGCTTTGGGGGGGCAGGTCAGCCCCAGCATTTT

clone_size: few
d_call: .
v_call: TRBV13
j_call: TRBJ2-7
cdr3_aa: CASSFAQNYEQYF
cdr3_nt: TGTGCCAGCAGCTTCGCCCAGAACTACGAGCAGTACTTC

clone_size: .
d_call: .
v_call: TRBV6-1
j_call: TRBJ2-2
cdr3_aa: CASSEAGGSGTGELFF
cdr3_nt: TGTGCCAGCAGTGAAGCTGGGGGGAGTGGCACCGGGGAGCTGTTTTTT

clone_size: .
d_call: .
v_call: TRBV4-1
j_call: TRBJ2-7
cdr3_aa: CASSQDGTRVYEQYF
cdr3_nt: TGCGCCAGCAGCCAAGATGGAACGAGGGTGTACGAGCAGTACTTC